This T cell receptor beta chain was profiled in a study of early T cells in non-severe SARS-CoV-2 infection. About the study: Bulk RNA isolated from unsorted whole blood underwent sequencing; chains were not paired. Study-level findings and limits: Database matching using VDJdb favored anti-spike CD8 responses, with private and CD4 specificities left missing.

This clonotype has only a few counts. Its antigen is undetermined. Germline V gene lookup returns CDR1 MDHEN and CDR2 SYDVKM. The CDR3 consists of 14 residues. The V gene end was trimmed by 5 bases and the J gene end by 1 base; junction bases not matched to a gene: 4. Separate cDNA molecules each had unique molecular identifiers attached to them. TCRdb reprocessed the 5' RACE reads via MiXCR and lists one record per CDR3 protein. In the table there are around 66,000 distinct CDR3 sequences, around 6.5% of which are singletons. Sample: whole blood, taken at baseline. The genes are TRBV28 and TRBJ2-5; 7 bases align to TRBD1. The sequence was collected from an adult who was a healthcare worker with PCR-confirmed SARS-CoV-2 infection or an uninfected control (not recorded which). The CDR3 sequence is CASSRGQPQETQYF. The CDR3 nucleotides read TGTGCCAGCAGTCGGGGACAGCCCCAAGAGACCCAGTACTTC. Complete variable domain (other parts from reference TRBV28 and TRBJ2-5): DVKVTQSSRYLVKRTGEKVFLECVQDMDHENMFWYRQDPGLGLRLIYFSYDVKMKEKGDIPEGYSVSREKKERFSLILESASTNQTSMYLCASSRGQPQETQYFGPGTRLLVL.